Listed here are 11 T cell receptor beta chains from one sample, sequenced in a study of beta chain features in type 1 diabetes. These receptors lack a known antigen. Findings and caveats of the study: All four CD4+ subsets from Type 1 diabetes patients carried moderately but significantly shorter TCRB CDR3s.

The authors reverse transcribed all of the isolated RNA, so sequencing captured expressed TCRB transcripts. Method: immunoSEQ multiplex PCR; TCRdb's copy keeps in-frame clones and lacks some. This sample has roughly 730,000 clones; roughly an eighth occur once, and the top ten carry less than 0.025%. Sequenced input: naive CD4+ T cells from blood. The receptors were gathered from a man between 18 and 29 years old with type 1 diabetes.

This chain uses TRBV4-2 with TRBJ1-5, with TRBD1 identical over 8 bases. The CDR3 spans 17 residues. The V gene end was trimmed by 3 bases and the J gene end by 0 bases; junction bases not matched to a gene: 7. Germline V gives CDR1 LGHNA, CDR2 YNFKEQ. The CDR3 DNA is TGTGCCAGCAGCCAGGGACAGGTCGGGTCTAGCAATCAGCCCCAGCATTTT. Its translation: CASSQGQVGSSNQPQHF.

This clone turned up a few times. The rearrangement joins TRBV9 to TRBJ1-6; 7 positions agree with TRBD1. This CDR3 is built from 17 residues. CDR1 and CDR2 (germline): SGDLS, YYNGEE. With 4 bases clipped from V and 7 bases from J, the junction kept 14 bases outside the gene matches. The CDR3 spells CASSSITGTAGNSPLHF. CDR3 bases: TGTGCCAGCAGCTCCATCACAGGGACAGCGGGGAATTCACCCCTCCACTTT. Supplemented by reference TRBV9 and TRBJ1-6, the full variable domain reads DSGVTQTPKHLITATGQRVTLRCSPRSGDLSVYWYQQSLDQGLQFLIQYYNGEERAKGNILERFSAQQFPDLHSELNLSSLELGDSALYFCASSSITGTAGNSPLHFGNGTRLTVT.

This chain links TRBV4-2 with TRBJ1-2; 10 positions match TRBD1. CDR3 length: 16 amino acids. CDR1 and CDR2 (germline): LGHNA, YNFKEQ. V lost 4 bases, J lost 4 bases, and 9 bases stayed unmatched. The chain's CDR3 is CASSPVETGGIYGYTF. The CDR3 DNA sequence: TGTGCCAGCAGCCCCGTCGAGACAGGGGGCATCTATGGCTACACCTTC.

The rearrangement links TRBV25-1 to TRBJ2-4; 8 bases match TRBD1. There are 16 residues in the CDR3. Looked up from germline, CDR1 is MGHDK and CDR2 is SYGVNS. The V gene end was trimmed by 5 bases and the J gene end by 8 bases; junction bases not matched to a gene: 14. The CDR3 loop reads CASSRALGQASDIQYF. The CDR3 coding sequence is TGTGCCAGCAGTCGGGCTCTGGGACAGGCTTCGGACATTCAGTACTTC.

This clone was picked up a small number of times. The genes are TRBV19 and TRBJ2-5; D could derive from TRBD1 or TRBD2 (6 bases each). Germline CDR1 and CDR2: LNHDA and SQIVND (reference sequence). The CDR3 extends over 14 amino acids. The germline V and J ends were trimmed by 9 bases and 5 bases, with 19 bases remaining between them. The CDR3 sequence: CASSRGVPGETQYF. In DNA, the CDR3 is TGTGCCAGCTCTAGGGGGGTCCCTGGGGAGACCCAGTACTTC.

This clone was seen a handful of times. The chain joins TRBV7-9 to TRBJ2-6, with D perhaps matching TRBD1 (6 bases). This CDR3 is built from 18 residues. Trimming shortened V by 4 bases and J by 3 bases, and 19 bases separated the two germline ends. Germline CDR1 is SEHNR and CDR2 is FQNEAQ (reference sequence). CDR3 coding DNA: TGTGCCAGCAGCTCGCACGACCAAACAGGGATTGGGGCCAACGTCCTGACTTTC. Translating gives CASSSHDQTGIGANVLTF.

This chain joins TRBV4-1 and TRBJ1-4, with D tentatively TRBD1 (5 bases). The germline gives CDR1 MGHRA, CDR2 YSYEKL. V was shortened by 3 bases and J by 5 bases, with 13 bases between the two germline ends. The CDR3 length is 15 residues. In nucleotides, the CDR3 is TGCGCCAGCAGCCACCCGGGACGGGAAAATGAAAAACTGTTTTTT. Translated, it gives CASSHPGRENEKLFF.

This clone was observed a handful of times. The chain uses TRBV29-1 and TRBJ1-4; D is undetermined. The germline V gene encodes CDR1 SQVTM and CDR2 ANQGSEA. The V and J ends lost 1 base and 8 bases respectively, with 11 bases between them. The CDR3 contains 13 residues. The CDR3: CSVEVREREKLFF. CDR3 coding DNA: TGCAGCGTTGAAGTGCGGGAGAGGGAAAAACTGTTTTTT.

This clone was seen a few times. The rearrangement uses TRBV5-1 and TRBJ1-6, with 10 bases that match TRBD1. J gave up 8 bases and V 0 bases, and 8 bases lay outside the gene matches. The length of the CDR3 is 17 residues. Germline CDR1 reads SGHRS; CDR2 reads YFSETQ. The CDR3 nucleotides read TGCGCCAGCAGCTTGGTCACCTCCGGGACAGGGGATTCACCCCTCCACTTT. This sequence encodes CASSLVTSGTGDSPLHF.

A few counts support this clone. DNA for the CDR3: TGTGCCAGCAGCCGAGGTACAGGTGGTCCCTACGAGCAGTACTTC. As protein: CASSRGTGGPYEQYF. The J gene is TRBJ2-7, the V gene TRBV7-3, with D possibly matching TRBD1 (5 bases). V was pared by 5 bases and J by 2 bases, with 16 bases between. CDR1 and CDR2 (germline): SGHTA, FQGTGA. The CDR3 covers 15 residues.

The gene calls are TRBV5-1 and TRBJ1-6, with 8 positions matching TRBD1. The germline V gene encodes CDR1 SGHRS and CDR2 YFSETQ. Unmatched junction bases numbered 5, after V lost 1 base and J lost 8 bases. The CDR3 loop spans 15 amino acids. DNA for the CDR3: TGCGCCAGCAGCTTGTTAGCAGGGGGCGATTCACCCCTCCACTTT. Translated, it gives CASSLLAGGDSPLHF.